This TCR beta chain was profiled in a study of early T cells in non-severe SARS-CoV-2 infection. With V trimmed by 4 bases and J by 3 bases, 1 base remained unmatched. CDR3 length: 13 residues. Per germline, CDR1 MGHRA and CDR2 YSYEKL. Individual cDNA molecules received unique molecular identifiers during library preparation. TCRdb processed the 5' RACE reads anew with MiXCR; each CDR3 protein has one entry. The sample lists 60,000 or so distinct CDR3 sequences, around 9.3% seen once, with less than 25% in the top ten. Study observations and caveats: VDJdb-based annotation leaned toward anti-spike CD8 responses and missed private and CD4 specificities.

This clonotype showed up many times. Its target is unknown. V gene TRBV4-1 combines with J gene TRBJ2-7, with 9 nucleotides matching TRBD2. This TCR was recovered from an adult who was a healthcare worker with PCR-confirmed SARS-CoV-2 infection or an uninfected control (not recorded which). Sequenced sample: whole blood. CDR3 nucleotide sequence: TGCGCCAGCAGCCTTAGCGGGGGCTACGAGCAGTACTTC. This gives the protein CASSLSGGYEQYF.